This T cell receptor beta chain originates from a study of cytomegalovirus exposure and HLA in healthy donors. Germline V gene lookup returns CDR1 KGHSY and CDR2 FQNENV. CDR3 length equals 15 residues. After removal of 1 base from V and 5 bases from J, the junction contained 5 bases not matched to a gene. The primer mix had 60 Vbeta and 13 Jbeta primers. Repertoires were generated with immunoSEQ multiplex PCR, while TCRdb's copy carries only in-frame clones and drops some. This table has about 130,000 clones, around 78% appearing once. The TCR sequence derives from a man aged 18 to 29 in good health and CMV-seropositive. Sequencing was done on a sample of PBMCs. The chain employs TRBV16 and TRBJ1-5; 7 bases line up with TRBD1. CDR3: CASSQFDRAHQPQHF. The CDR3 nucleotides read TGTGCCAGCAGCCAATTCGACAGGGCTCATCAGCCCCAGCATTTT.